The clone carrying this T cell receptor beta chain appeared a few times. The CDR3 runs to 13 residues. Looked up from germline, CDR1 is MDHEN and CDR2 is SYDVKM. Trimming cost V 6 bases and J 7 bases, with 15 bases left between them. The data stem from a study of cytomegalovirus exposure and HLA in healthy donors. Primers: 60 Vbeta forward and 13 Jbeta reverse. Libraries were prepared by immunoSEQ multiplex PCR; TCRdb keeps only in-frame clonotypes and omits some of them. This table has over 150,000 clones, 77% appearing once. Sequenced input: PBMCs. The receptor was derived from a man aged 50-59 years in good health and CMV-seropositive. This chain uses TRBV28 with TRBJ1-2; D perhaps matches TRBD1 (5 bases). Written as DNA, the CDR3 is TGTGCCAGCAGGGAACCGACAGCGGGTGGCTACACCTTC. As protein: CASREPTAGGYTF.